This T cell receptor beta chain appears in the sequencing data of a study of blood T cell repertoires in COVID-19. Study details: PBMCs, B-cell-depleted T cells, or T cells were the source of the cDNA or gDNA that made up the material.

Germline lookup yields CDR1 LNHNV and CDR2 YYDKDF (reference sequence). The CDR3 has 15 residues. Trimming took 5 bases from V and 5 from J; bases not matched to a gene: 3. Authors' methods: Nucleated cell number was recorded as an estimate derived from reference gene primer amplification. The repertoire was sequenced with immunoSEQ multiplex PCR; TCRdb's copy has only in-frame clones and lacks some. The DNA gave D and trimming, while V, J and clone size come from that table. The sample consists of 120,000 or so clones, approximately 68% of them appearing once. This chain uses TRBV15 with TRBJ2-1; 13 positions match TRBD2. Sequences were obtained from peripheral blood. The clonotype comes from a woman in her seventies with acute or convalescent COVID-19. The CDR3 here is CATSGLAGVDNEQFF. CDR3 DNA sequence: TGTGCCACCAGCGGACTAGCGGGAGTTGACAATGAGCAGTTCTTC.